This TCR beta chain was identified in a study of shared clonotypes between healthy human individuals. General study results and limits: Relative to memory subsets, naive subsets generally showed larger estimated richness. For sorted subsets, rarefaction showed incomplete sequencing despite large depth.

Turning to this clone: The antigen is undetermined.

Unmatched junction bases numbered 9, after V lost 4 bases and J lost 6 bases. The CDR3 extends over 15 amino acids. Germline V gives CDR1 SGHTS, CDR2 YDEGEE. Measured with immunoSEQ multiplex PCR; TCRdb has only the in-frame clones, and not every one. Among hundreds of thousands of clones, 70% to 75% were seen once, and the ten largest hold 8% to 13%. This sequence was found in a man aged 25 to 45 in good health. Sample: memory CD4+ T cells sorted from blood. Subset given: CD45RA-negative fraction. The chain employs TRBV5-8 and TRBJ1-5, with 8 bases matching TRBD1. The CDR3 DNA reads TGTGCCAGCAGCCACGGACAGGGCTTGGGTCAGCCCCAGCATTTT. Protein product: CASSHGQGLGQPQHF.